The next 27 T cell receptor beta chains were all read from a single sample in a study of human T cells and chemical hapten exposure. The time point: patch test 2, 6 weeks after DPC sensitization. Indicated treatment: therapeutic diphenylcyclopropenone sensitization with weekly scalp DPC. TCRdb called the RACE reads again in MiXCR, with one record for every CDR3 protein. The sample lists a few hundred thousand distinct CDR3 sequences; over 6% were seen once. Specimen: whole blood, collected in connection with sensitization to the hapten diphenylcyclopropenone (DPC). These receptors were collected from a young woman with alopecia areata. Some clones in this sample may be carry-over from other donors' samples.

The V and J genes are TRBV4-3 and TRBJ2-1, with unresolved D. The length of the CDR3 is 14 residues. CDR1 and CDR2 (germline): LGHNA, YSLEER. The germline V and J ends were trimmed by 0 bases and 6 bases, with 9 bases remaining between them. The CDR3: CASSQDAVRNEQFF. The CDR3 DNA is TGCGCCAGCAGCCAAGATGCGGTACGCAATGAGCAGTTCTTC.

This clonotype was seen more than once but under ten times. The gene calls are TRBV4-1 and TRBJ1-1; possible D gene TRBD1, 5 bases. CDR3 length: 15 residues. V lost 1 base and J 2 bases, leaving 11 bases between the germline ends. Germline V gene sequence: CDR1 MGHRA, CDR2 YSYEKL. CDR3 protein: CASSQVEGANTEAFF. DNA of the CDR3: TGCGCCAGCAGCCAAGTTGAAGGGGCCAACACTGAAGCTTTCTTT.

The V and J genes are TRBV7-2 and TRBJ1-6; 9 nucleotides agree with TRBD1. Germline V lookup: CDR1 SGHTA, CDR2 FQGNSA. The CDR3 consists of 19 residues. Trimming removed 4 bases from V and 0 bases from J; junction bases left unmatched: 10. The chain's CDR3 is CASSSSGTGSSSYNSPLHF. Here the CDR3 DNA reads TGTGCCAGCAGCTCTTCTGGGACAGGGTCGAGCTCCTATAATTCACCCCTCCACTTT.

This clonotype was seen at least ten times. DNA of the CDR3: TGTGCCAGCAACCGAAACACTGAAGCTTTCTTT. This gives the protein CASNRNTEAFF. This chain links TRBV7-9 with TRBJ1-1; D not resolved. Trimming stripped 7 bases from V and 2 bases from J, with 5 bases between. The CDR3 has 11 amino acids. Germline CDR1 is SEHNR and CDR2 is FQNEAQ (reference sequence).

This clonotype was picked up many times. The chain combines TRBV25-1 with TRBJ2-5; D not resolved. Trimming removed 8 bases at V and 5 bases at J, with 12 bases between. The CDR3 has 12 amino acids. Germline V CDR1 and CDR2: MGHDK, SYGVNS. The CDR3: CASGPQGETQYF. In DNA, the CDR3 is TGTGCCAGCGGCCCCCAAGGGGAGACCCAGTACTTC.

This clonotype was counted at least ten times. The chain joins TRBV18 to TRBJ1-1; 8 bases agree with TRBD1. Germline V gene lookup returns CDR1 KGHSH and CDR2 LQKENI. The ends lost 5 bases at V and 1 base at J; junction bases unmatched: 3. The CDR3 sequence is 14 residues long. DNA for the CDR3: TGTGCCAGCTCATCGGACAGGGCGAACACTGAAGCTTTCTTT. It is translated as CASSSDRANTEAFF.

This clonotype was observed a handful of times. This sequence joins TRBV4-2 and TRBJ2-2; 10 bases fit TRBD1. Germline CDR1 LGHNA, CDR2 YNFKEQ. V trimming: 2 bases; J trimming: 3 bases; junction bases outside the gene matches: 3. The CDR3 runs to 16 residues. The CDR3 region has the DNA TGTGCCAGCAGCCAACCGGGACAGGGGTACACCGGGGAGCTGTTTTTT. Translating gives CASSQPGQGYTGELFF.

The chain uses TRBV5-4 and TRBJ1-3; tentatively, D is TRBD1 (6 bases). CDR1 SGHNT and CDR2 YYREEE come from the germline V gene (reference sequence). This CDR3 spans 15 amino acids. V lost 0 bases and J 4 bases, leaving 11 bases between the germline ends. CDR3 nucleotide sequence: TGTGCCAGCAGCTTGGGTGGAGGGGGAGGAAACACCATATATTTT. Its translation is CASSLGGGGGNTIYF.

This clonotype was counted ten times or more. J is TRBJ1-2 and V is TRBV20-1; 10 nucleotides line up with TRBD1. The CDR3 contains 16 residues. Germline values: CDR1 DFQATT, CDR2 SNEGSKA (reference sequence). Trimming removed 3 bases from V and 0 bases from J; junction bases left unmatched: 7. CDR3 in DNA: TGCAGTGCTAGGGACAGGGGGAAACTAGCTAACTATGGCTACACCTTC. Translating gives CSARDRGKLANYGYTF.

This clonotype was seen many times. This chain connects TRBV12-3 or TRBV12-4 to TRBJ1-6; 7 nucleotides align to TRBD1. The CDR3 loop spans 15 amino acids. Unmatched junction bases numbered 6, after V lost 3 bases and J lost 7 bases. This chain's CDR3 is CASSLSVTGNSPLHF. CDR3 nucleotides: TGTGCCAGCAGTTTGTCTGTGACAGGGAATTCACCCCTCCACTTT.

This clonotype occurred a few times. The CDR3 DNA reads TGTGCCAGCAGTTTAGAGACTAGCGGGCAAGAGACCCAGTACTTC. Translation: CASSLETSGQETQYF. This chain links TRBV12-3 or TRBV12-4 with TRBJ2-5; TRBD2 matches at 10 bases. Trimming at V came to 1 base and at J to 2 bases, leaving 1 base not matched to a gene. The CDR3 consists of 15 residues.

This clonotype was found many times. The V and J genes are TRBV10-3 and TRBJ1-1, with TRBD1 matching over 11 bases. This CDR3 comprises 17 residues. Per the germline V gene, CDR1 is ENHRY and CDR2 is SYGVKD. The V gene end was trimmed by 5 bases and the J gene end by 5 bases; junction bases not matched to a gene: 13. The CDR3 loop is CAISTGTGGRHETEAFF. The CDR3 bases are TGTGCCATCAGTACCGGGACAGGGGGGAGGCATGAGACTGAAGCTTTCTTT.

As for this clonotype: The junction does not match germline at one end; this may be a read error. The chain uses TRBV7-7 and TRBJ2-1, with TRBD2 matching 8 bases. This CDR3 region has 14 residues. CDR1 is SSHAT and CDR2 is FNYEAQ in the germline V gene (reference sequence). The CDR3 DNA reads as TGTGCTAGCAGCTTAAAGACGGGGGGGAATGAGCAGTTCTTC. Its protein product is CASSLKTGGNEQFF.

This clonotype has a single count. Without the conserved terminal phenylalanine or tryptophan, this CDR3 likely stems from a read error. V usage is TRBV11-2 and J usage is TRBJ2-1; D is unresolved. The CDR3 extends over 12 amino acids. Germline V lookup: CDR1 SGHAT, CDR2 FQNNGV. Trimming left V 1 base short and J 7 bases short, with 5 bases between. The CDR3 region is CASSLAQNEQFL. Written as DNA, the CDR3 is TGTGCCAGCAGCTTAGCCCAAAATGAGCAGTTCCTC.

As DNA, the CDR3 is TGTGCCAGCAGACGGACTGGGGGGGCGGCAGATACGCAGTATTTT. Its translation is CASRRTGGAADTQYF. The V call is TRBV7-2, the J call TRBJ2-3, with D perhaps TRBD2 (7 bases). The V gene's germline CDR1 is SGHTA and CDR2 FQGNSA. This CDR3 region has 15 residues. The V end lost 6 bases, the J end lost 4 bases, and 17 bases lay between the germline ends.

This chain links TRBV3-1 with TRBJ2-4, with D perhaps being TRBD1 or TRBD2 (5 bases each). Germline V CDR1 and CDR2: LGHDT, YNNKEL (reference sequence). This CDR3 is built from 15 residues. V was shortened by 1 base and J by 7 bases, with 14 bases between the two germline ends. The CDR3 region has the DNA TGTGCCAGCAGCCAAGTGGGGGTATTGATGAACATTCAGTACTTC. This encodes CASSQVGVLMNIQYF.

This clonotype was recorded at least ten times. The chain couples TRBV4-3 to TRBJ1-2; D is ambiguous. The CDR3 covers 15 residues. V dropped 0 bases and J dropped 5 bases, with 13 bases sitting between them. The germline V gene encodes CDR1 LGHNA and CDR2 YSLEER. DNA for the CDR3: TGCGCCAGCAGCCAAGAGATTCAGTCGGCGTATGGCTACACCTTC. Protein sequence: CASSQEIQSAYGYTF.

This clonotype was detected many times. V and J are TRBV3-1 and TRBJ2-6, with unresolved D. The CDR3 extends over 16 amino acids. Germline lookup yields CDR1 LGHDT and CDR2 YNNKEL (reference sequence). V dropped 0 bases and J dropped 2 bases, with 8 bases sitting between them. The CDR3 DNA sequence: TGTGCCAGCAGCCAAGAGACGGGCCCTGGGGCCAACGTCCTGACTTTC. It yields the protein CASSQETGPGANVLTF.

This clonotype was seen many times. The V call is TRBV9, the J call TRBJ1-6; the D gene is possibly TRBD1 (5 bases). The V end was cut by 2 bases, the J end by 7 bases, with 13 bases between. The CDR3 spans 15 residues. The germline V gene has CDR1 SGDLS and CDR2 YYNGEE. CDR3 bases: TGTGCCAGCAGCGTGGGGGACCTAACCAATTCACCCCTCCACTTT. Translated, it gives CASSVGDLTNSPLHF.

This clonotype was seen only a few times. The chain recombines TRBV9 with TRBJ2-1, with 7 bases fitting TRBD1. Looked up from germline, CDR1 is SGDLS and CDR2 is YYNGEE. Losses at the gene ends were 0 bases for V and 2 bases for J; bases not matched to a gene: 8. CDR3 length equals 17 residues. CDR3 in DNA: TGTGCCAGCAGCGTAGCCCTCGGGACAGAGGCCTACAATGAGCAGTTCTTC. The encoded protein is CASSVALGTEAYNEQFF.

The rearrangement links TRBV6-2 or TRBV6-3 to TRBJ2-1; D remains ambiguous. V was trimmed by 0 bases and J by 8 bases, leaving 5 bases between them. The length of the CDR3 is 12 residues. The germline CDR1 and CDR2 sequences are MNHEY and SVGEGT. CDR3 sequence reads: CASSYSVYEQFF. CDR3 DNA: TGTGCCAGCAGTTACTCGGTCTATGAGCAGTTCTTC.

The sample holds a few counts of this clonotype. V and J are TRBV5-1 and TRBJ2-3, with TRBD2 matching 15 bases. The V and J ends lost 3 bases and 4 bases, in that order; junction bases with no gene match: 6. CDR3 length: 17 residues. Germline V gene data show CDR1 as SGHRS and CDR2 as YFSETQ. CDR3 region: CASSSQWTSGGADTQYF. The DNA of the CDR3 is TGCGCCAGCAGCTCCCAATGGACTAGCGGGGGGGCAGATACGCAGTATTTT.

This clonotype was counted between two and nine times. V gene TRBV4-3 combines with J gene TRBJ1-3; possible D gene TRBD1, 5 bases. Germline lookup yields CDR1 LGHNA and CDR2 YSLEER. The CDR3 spans 12 residues. Deletions cut 1 base from V and 11 bases from J, with 9 bases between. CDR3 in DNA: TGCGCCAGCAGCCAAGGGGGGATGGCCATATATTTT. Translating gives CASSQGGMAIYF.

This clonotype has more than one count but fewer than ten. The V and J genes are TRBV7-3 and TRBJ2-5; 8 bases agree with TRBD1. The V gene end was trimmed by 2 bases and the J gene end by 4 bases; junction bases not matched to a gene: 3. Germline loops: CDR1 SGHTA, CDR2 FQGTGA. The CDR3 is made up of 14 amino acids. CDR3 nucleotides: TGTGCCAGCAGCTTAGGGCAGGGGGCAGAGACCCAGTACTTC. This translates into CASSLGQGAETQYF.

The sample holds a few counts of this clonotype. The chain couples TRBV7-2 to TRBJ2-3; either TRBD1 or TRBD2 may fit D (5 bases each). Trimming pared 5 bases from V and 10 bases from J, leaving 28 bases between. Germline CDR1 and CDR2: SGHTA and FQGNSA. The length of the CDR3 is 17 residues. CDR3 sequence reads: CASSLSGTEASQSAQYF. CDR3 nucleotides: TGTGCCAGCAGCCTATCCGGGACGGAGGCGTCTCAGTCGGCGCAGTATTTT.

At least ten counts were recorded for this clonotype. V usage is TRBV4-3 and J usage is TRBJ2-1, with 8 nucleotides matching TRBD2. V lost 0 bases to trimming and J lost 4 bases; unmatched junction nucleotides: 8. Germline V gene sequence: CDR1 LGHNA, CDR2 YSLEER. CDR3 length: 17 amino acids. The CDR3 protein is CASSQELPGGPYNEQFF. The DNA for the CDR3 is TGCGCCAGCAGCCAAGAGTTACCGGGGGGGCCATACAATGAGCAGTTCTTC.

This clonotype was seen once. The chain carries TRBV3-1 and TRBJ2-1; no clear D. This CDR3 spans 12 amino acids. V was cut by 5 bases and J by 7 bases, with 9 bases left in between. From germline, CDR1 is LGHDT and CDR2 YNNKEL (reference sequence). CDR3 protein: CASSFRLNEQFF. The CDR3, as DNA: TGTGCCAGCAGCTTTAGACTGAATGAGCAGTTCTTC.